This TCR beta chain appears in the sequencing data of a study of spatial heterogeneity in lung cancer (dated by TCRdb to the late 2010s). In the study overall: Beta-chain transcripts were consistently detected in greater numbers than alpha-chain transcripts, which likely reflected higher beta-chain transcript abundance. In tumor regions, TCR transcript counts showed a strong correlation with a T cell transcriptional module score from matched bulk RNA-seq. In the raw uncorrected reads, each unique combination of TCR and UMI appeared on average more than ten times. The study quantitatively compared TCR alpha and beta repertoires across multiple tumor regions, matched nontumor lung and blood in non-small cell lung cancer. The study linked features of the TCR repertoire to counts of nonsynonymous mutations, which were determined by whole-exome sequencing of tumor tissue. Both alpha and beta chains were TCR-sequenced in samples taken at surgery, namely 220 tumor regions, more than 62 matched nontumor lung samples and about 52 PBMC samples.

The germline V gene (reference sequence) supplies CDR1 DFQATT and CDR2 SNEGSKA. The CDR3 numbers 17 residues from cysteine through phenylalanine. Only the CDR3 region is kept as DNA, spanning 51 bases read in frame from base 1. After removal of 0 bases from V and 8 bases from J, the junction retains 8 bases not matched to a gene. Receptor amplification or capture employed 5' RACE. Reads for this sample came from a NextSeq 500. In the TCR library protocol, a unique molecular identifier was attached to each TCR cDNA molecule so that PCR and sequencing errors could be corrected. The paper's data handling went like this. TCR identification, UMI-based error correction and CDR3 extraction were all carried out with Decombinator tools. TCRs above a frequency of 2 per 1,000, corresponding to the top 1% of the tumor frequency distribution, were defined as expanded. Expanded tumor TCRs were classed as regional if statistically deemed absent (corrected P<0.05) from at least one tumor region, otherwise ubiquitous. Renyi diversity was calculated using the R vegan package after each repertoire was subsampled 100 times to 5,000 TCRs. To build CDR3 similarity networks, amino acid triplet string-kernel similarity was used, and CDR3s were connected when their pairwise similarity was above 0.82. TCRdb handled the public reads itself, with Q25 trimming in fastp and clone calling in MiXCR, and kept productive beta chains. Duplicate CDR3 protein sequences are folded into a single record with the most common DNA and genes. The V and J calls follow TCRdb's processing rather than the paper's. Present in this sample are about 22,000 distinct CDR3 sequences, approximately 2.8% of which were seen just once. The biggest ten clones account for 7% to 8% of the sample.

The study at large found these results: TCR-seq was estimated to cover only roughly 7% of tumor T cells for alpha chains and 13% for beta chains. Counts of ubiquitous and regional expanded TCRs correlated with counts of ubiquitous and regional nonsynonymous mutations, respectively. The tumor nonsynonymous mutation count correlated with the number of expanded intratumoral alpha and beta TCRs. Additional single-cell paired TCR alpha and beta sequencing was considered necessary to confirm, at a functional level, the hypothesis that regional TCRs recognize regional mutations.

According to the study, the label for this sample's time point signals: sample taken at primary tumor resection. Donors were around 69 patients with early-stage, untreated non-small cell lung cancer from the lung TRACERx cohort. TCR sequencing used whole RNA extracted from tumor and nontumor lung tissue, or from cryopreserved PBMC samples, without cell sorting. Only patients with enough RNA available from two or more tumor regions were chosen for TCR sequencing. Before being selected, tumor and adjacent nontumor lung specimens were reviewed by a lung pathologist. This clonotype occurred many times. The antigen it recognizes is unknown. Base quality data are lacking; no much larger clone is found one base away.

Sequences were derived from lung tumor tissue, sampled at surgery. This TCR was sampled from a male donor with early-stage non-small cell lung cancer. Recombination joined TRBV20-1 with TRBJ2-3; TRBD2 lines up with 16 middle nucleotides. DNA sequence: TGCAGTGCTAGAGATAAGGGGACTAGCGGGAGGGCCGGTACGCAGTATTTT. It specifies CSARDKGTSGRAGTQYF.